This T cell receptor beta chain emerged from a study of Ad26.COV2.S vaccination and SARS-CoV-2 variants. Study background: Dosing was one shot or two shots 56 days apart. Overall study findings and caveats: Similar non-spike TCR breadth was seen in vaccine and placebo recipients.

Profiling relied on immunoSEQ multiplex PCR, and the TCRdb table lists in-frame clones only, not all of them. The sample records some 350,000 clones, roughly 90% being singletons. This CDR3 contains 16 residues. Trimming took off 0 bases at V and 5 bases at J, with 14 bases between the two ends. Germline V gene lookup returns CDR1 SGHRS and CDR2 YFSETQ. Note on this clone: Its antigen is not identified.

Treatment indicated: 19 received Ad26.COV2.S at low or high dose, single or two shots; roughly five received placebo; per-sample allocation not given. On day 63 after the first injection, vaccine and placebo recipients gave samples. The sequence was collected from a person between 18 and 59 years old who received the Ad26.COV2.S COVID-19 vaccine or a placebo. The rearrangement links TRBV5-1 to TRBJ1-4; perhaps TRBD1 as D (6 bases). This material consisted of peripheral blood, taken in a trial of Ad26.COV2.S vaccine versus placebo. CDR3 in DNA: TGCGCCAGCAGCTTGGAGGGGGGTTCCCCCAATGAAAAACTGTTTTTT. Protein product: CASSLEGGSPNEKLFF.